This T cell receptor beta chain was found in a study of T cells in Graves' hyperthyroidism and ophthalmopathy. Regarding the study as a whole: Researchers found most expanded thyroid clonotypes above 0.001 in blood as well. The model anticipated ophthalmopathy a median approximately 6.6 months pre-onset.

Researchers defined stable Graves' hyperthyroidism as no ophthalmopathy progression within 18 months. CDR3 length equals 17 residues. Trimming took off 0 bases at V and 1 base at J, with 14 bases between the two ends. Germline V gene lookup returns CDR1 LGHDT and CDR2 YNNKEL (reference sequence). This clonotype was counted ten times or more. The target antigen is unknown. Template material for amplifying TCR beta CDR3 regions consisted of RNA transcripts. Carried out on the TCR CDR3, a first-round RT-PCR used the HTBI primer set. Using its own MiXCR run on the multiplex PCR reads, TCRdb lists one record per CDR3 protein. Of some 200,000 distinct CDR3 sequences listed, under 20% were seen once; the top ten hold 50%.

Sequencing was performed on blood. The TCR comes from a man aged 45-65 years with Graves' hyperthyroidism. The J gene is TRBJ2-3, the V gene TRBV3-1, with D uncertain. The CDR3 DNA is TGTGCCAGCAGCCAAGAGATACTTATTCGACGCACAGATACGCAGTATTTT. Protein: CASSQEILIRRTDTQYF.